These T cell receptor beta chains were read from a single sample in a study of molecular identifiers for immune sequencing clone quantification. TCRdb passed the PCR reads through MiXCR, listing each CDR3 protein once. This table has about half a million distinct CDR3 sequences, around a fifth appearing once. Sequencing was carried out using naive CD8+ T cells from blood, with Jurkat cell RNA spiked in. Source of these receptors: a human donor in good health. Some libraries in this study had Jurkat cell RNA spiked in. Both conserved end residues are part of each CDR3. D genes are given only for firm matches. Only part of the rows carry a size: once, few, many, or a class if the clone is expanded.

TRBV7-9	.	TRBJ1-1	many	CASSLAQGWTEAFF	TGTGCCAGCAGCTTAGCGCAGGGCTGGACTGAAGCTTTCTTT
TRBV18	TRBD1	TRBJ1-1	many	CASHSGTGGEGTEAFF	TGTGCCAGCCACAGCGGGACAGGGGGCGAGGGCACTGAAGCTTTCTTT
TRBV6-6	.	TRBJ1-2	few	CASSYTLSPSPEGYTF	TGTGCCAGCAGTTATACCTTATCCCCCTCACCTGAGGGCTACACCTTC
TRBV4-3	TRBD2	TRBJ2-3	many	CASSHPGTSGTDTQYF	TGCGCCAGCAGCCACCCCGGGACTAGCGGCACAGATACGCAGTATTTT
TRBV6-5	.	TRBJ2-3	many	CASSYSDHTDTQYF	TGTGCCAGCAGTTACTCAGACCACACAGATACGCAGTATTTT
TRBV7-9	TRBD2	TRBJ2-3	many	CASSLGLAYGTDTQYF	TGTGCCAGCAGCTTGGGACTAGCGTATGGCACAGATACGCAGTATTTT
TRBV4-1	TRBD2	TRBJ2-2	.	CASSQYWPSGRTNTGELFF	TGCGCCAGCAGCCAATATTGGCCTAGCGGGAGGACGAACACCGGGGAGCTGTTTTTT
TRBV4-1	.	TRBJ1-5	many	CASSQEMGVGGQPQHF	TGCGCCAGCAGCCAAGAAATGGGGGTAGGGGGTCAGCCCCAGCATTTT
TRBV7-3	TRBD2	TRBJ2-2	many	CASSPPPGLGSLGELFF	TGTGCCAGCAGCCCGCCACCGGGACTAGGAAGCCTGGGGGAGCTGTTTTTT
TRBV19	.	TRBJ2-7	.	CASSIQQGSYEQYF	TGTGCCAGTAGTATTCAGCAGGGATCCTACGAGCAGTACTTC
TRBV27	TRBD2	TRBJ2-1	few	CASSFNFERENIF	TGTGCCAGCAGTTTCAATTTCGAGCGGGAGAATATCTTC
TRBV29-1	.	TRBJ1-1	many	CSVAAHSLWGIAEAFF	TGCAGCGTTGCCGCTCATTCCCTATGGGGTATCGCTGAAGCTTTCTTT
TRBV27	.	TRBJ2-2	.	CASRGPEINTGELFF	TGTGCCAGCAGGGGACCGGAGATCAACACCGGGGAGCTGTTTTTT
TRBV11-2	.	TRBJ1-1	.	CASFNALNTEAFF	TGTGCCAGCTTCAACGCCTTGAACACTGAAGCTTTCTTT
TRBV7-2	.	TRBJ1-1	many	CASSYEGPGVGTEAFF	TGTGCCAGCAGCTACGAAGGGCCGGGGGTAGGGACTGAAGCTTTCTTT
TRBV19	.	TRBJ1-5	.	CASGIGSQPQHF	TGTGCCAGCGGGATAGGTTCGCAGCCCCAGCATTTT
TRBV2	.	TRBJ2-5	.	CASVAGGAQYF	TGTGCCAGCGTGGCGGGCGGGGCCCAGTACTTC
TRBV29-1	.	TRBJ2-7	.	CSVSNRTSSHEQYF	TGCAGCGTTTCCAACAGGACCAGCTCCCACGAGCAGTACTTC
TRBV29-1	TRBD2	TRBJ2-2	.	CSVEERSGGWPGELFF	TGCAGCGTTGAAGAACGGAGCGGGGGATGGCCCGGGGAGCTGTTTTTT
TRBV19	.	TRBJ2-1	many	CASSIEGTSSYNEQFF	TGTGCCAGTAGTATAGAGGGCACGAGCTCCTACAATGAGCAGTTCTTC
TRBV4-1	.	TRBJ1-2	few	CASSQGQGTPGYTF	TGCGCCAGCAGCCAAGGTCAGGGCACACCTGGCTACACCTTC
TRBV9	TRBD2	TRBJ2-3	.	CASSVGLAELTDTQYF	TGTGCCAGCAGCGTAGGTCTAGCGGAGCTCACAGATACGCAGTATTTT
TRBV7-9	.	TRBJ1-3	few	CASSLNDNGNTIYF	TGTGCCAGCAGCTTAAATGACAATGGAAACACCATATATTTT
TRBV27	.	TRBJ1-1	many	CASSFAGPTEAFF	TGTGCCAGCAGTTTCGCGGGCCCCACTGAAGCTTTCTTT
TRBV4-1	.	TRBJ2-6	many	CASSDGLGANVLTF	TGCGCCAGCAGTGACGGACTTGGGGCCAACGTCCTGACTTTC
TRBV19	.	TRBJ2-7	once	CASSKGLATDEQYF	TGTGCCAGTAGTAAAGGGTTAGCAACGGACGAGCAGTACTTC
TRBV5-6	.	TRBJ2-3	many	CASSLRGLRTDTQYF	TGTGCCAGCAGCTTGAGGGGACTGCGCACAGATACGCAGTATTTT
TRBV7-9	TRBD1	TRBJ2-1	.	CASSTPRDRNYNEQFF	TGTGCCAGCAGCACTCCCCGGGACAGGAACTACAATGAGCAGTTCTTC
TRBV29-1	.	TRBJ2-7	many	CSVKGDPAYEQYF	TGCAGCGTGAAAGGGGATCCGGCCTACGAGCAGTACTTC
TRBV5-3	.	TRBJ2-1	.	CASSSNSGQTYNEQFF	TGTGCCAGCAGCTCAAACTCAGGACAAACCTACAATGAGCAGTTCTTC
TRBV5-6	.	TRBJ2-7	many	CASGPDSSYEQYF	TGTGCCAGCGGGCCAGATAGCTCCTACGAGCAGTACTTC
TRBV29-1	TRBD1	TRBJ2-7	.	CSVVGQGAEYEQYF	TGCAGCGTGGTGGGACAGGGGGCAGAGTACGAGCAGTACTTC
TRBV28	TRBD2	TRBJ2-3	many	CASSATGLPSTDTQYF	TGTGCCAGCAGTGCCACGGGACTACCGAGCACAGATACGCAGTATTTT
TRBV4-1	.	TRBJ2-1	few	CASSPQAGVEGQFF	TGCGCCAGCAGCCCACAGGCCGGGGTAGAGGGGCAGTTCTTC
TRBV7-2	.	TRBJ2-2	.	CASSLFVSNTGELFF	TGTGCCAGCAGCTTGTTTGTGTCGAACACCGGGGAGCTGTTTTTT
TRBV4-1	.	TRBJ1-2	.	CASSQVTENYGYTF	TGCGCCAGCAGCCAAGTTACGGAGAACTATGGCTACACCTTC
TRBV6-5	.	TRBJ1-3	.	CAAVRGNTIYF	TGTGCCGCTGTACGGGGAAACACCATATATTTT
TRBV19	.	TRBJ2-2	many	CASMDRNTGELFF	TGTGCCAGTATGGACAGGAACACCGGGGAGCTGTTTTTT